This T cell receptor beta chain was sequenced during a study of blood T cell repertoires in COVID-19. Study details: Spain, Italy and the United States supplied samples that represented acute and convalescent COVID-19.

The table came from immunoSEQ multiplex PCR; TCRdb's copy has only in-frame clones and leaves some out. The table includes 80,000 to 95,000 clones, about nine tenths detected once. Germline V gene sequence: CDR1 SGHVS, CDR2 FQNEAQ. Trimming took off 0 bases at V and 4 bases at J, with 12 bases between the two ends. The CDR3 extends over 15 amino acids. The chain links TRBV7-8 to TRBJ1-2; D unresolved. The sample taken for sequencing was peripheral blood. The clonotype was recovered from a woman in her forties or fifties with active or convalescent COVID-19. CDR3: CASSLAAGSSYGYTF. CDR3 bases: TGTGCCAGCAGCTTAGCGGCGGGGTCCTCCTATGGCTACACCTTC.